The TCR beta chain described here comes from a study of beta chain features in type 1 diabetes. Findings and limits, study-wide: There was a moderate but significant shortening of TCRB CDR3s in all four CD4+ subsets of Type 1 diabetes patients.

V was shortened by 0 bases and J by 5 bases, with 7 bases between the two germline ends. CDR1 is MNHNS, CDR2 SASEGT, per germline. The length of the CDR3 is 14 residues. This clone has just a few counts. Its antigen remains unknown. Sequencing targeted expressed TCRB transcripts, as all isolated RNA had been reverse transcribed. TCRdb keeps only in-frame clones here, not all; method: immunoSEQ multiplex PCR. This table has 140,000 to 150,000 clones, 10% to 15% appearing once. Sequenced sample: central memory CD4+ T cells from blood. The sequence derives from a man aged 18 to 35 with type 1 diabetes. This chain links TRBV6-1 with TRBJ2-2; D is ambiguous. This chain's CDR3 is CASSEALLTGELFF. CDR3 DNA sequence: TGTGCCAGCAGTGAAGCGCTCCTAACCGGGGAGCTGTTTTTT.